These 23 T cell receptor beta chains were sequenced from one sample in a study of patients and donors after allogeneic stem cell transplantation. TCRdb re-analysed the RT-PCR reads in MiXCR, keeping a single row per CDR3 protein. The sample carries tens of thousands of distinct CDR3 sequences, 48% recorded once. Source material: blood, either unsorted or a sorted T cell fraction (not recorded which). The receptors were gathered from a human donor who was either an allogeneic HSCT recipient or a stem cell or donor lymphocyte infusion donor (not recorded which). It is not recorded whose cells these are; they may come from a transplant donor.

This chain connects TRBV6-5 to TRBJ2-3; weak D call: TRBD2 (6 bases). Trimming took off 6 bases at V and 5 bases at J, with 15 bases between the two ends. CDR1 MNHEY and CDR2 SVGAGI come from the germline V gene. The CDR3 length is 14 residues. The CDR3 loop reads CASRRDQALDTQYF. Here the CDR3 DNA reads TGTGCCAGCAGGCGGGATCAAGCCTTAGATACGCAGTATTTT.

The count of this clonotype is one. The CDR3, as DNA: TGCGCCAGCAGCTTGGTTCCGGCGGACGAGCAGTACTTC. This encodes CASSLVPADEQYF. The chain joins TRBV5-1 to TRBJ2-7; D gene unclear. Trimming pared 0 bases from V and 5 bases from J, leaving 9 bases between. This CDR3 has 13 amino acids. From germline, CDR1 is SGHRS and CDR2 YFSETQ.

This chain connects TRBV29-1 to TRBJ1-2; D might be TRBD1 (5 bases). Trimming took 7 bases from V and 8 from J, leaving 14 bases between them. In germline, CDR1 is SQVTM, CDR2 ANQGSEA. The CDR3 is 11 residues long. The CDR3 DNA follows: TGCAGCGCTCGTGGGGCGAACGGCTACACCTTC. This sequence encodes CSARGANGYTF.

Only a few counts were recorded for this clonotype. The genes are TRBV12-3 or TRBV12-4 and TRBJ1-2; 10 nucleotides align to TRBD1. J gave up 2 bases and V 4 bases, and 1 base lay outside the gene matches. The CDR3 has 14 residues. In DNA form, the CDR3 reads TGTGCCAGCAGTTGGGACAGGGGAAACTATGGCTACACCTTC. It is translated as CASSWDRGNYGYTF.

The chain couples TRBV6-5 to TRBJ1-6, with D perhaps TRBD1 (6 bases). V lost 4 bases, J lost 4 bases, and 11 bases lay in between. This CDR3 is 15 amino acids long. Germline lookup yields CDR1 MNHEY and CDR2 SVGAGI. The CDR3 region is CASSLGQLYNSPLHF. The CDR3 DNA is TGTGCCAGCAGTTTAGGACAGCTGTATAATTCACCCCTCCACTTT.

In its sample, this clonotype was seen many times. The V call is TRBV7-2, the J call TRBJ1-4; D gene uncertain. The CDR3 length is 15 residues. The ends were cut back, 0 bases at V and 5 bases at J, with 10 bases in the middle. Germline V gene sequence: CDR1 SGHTA, CDR2 FQGNSA. The CDR3 DNA is TGTGCCAGCAGCTTAGCCCCCCCTGGGAATGAAAAACTGTTTTTT. Translated, it gives CASSLAPPGNEKLFF.

The chain joins TRBV28 to TRBJ2-1; D perhaps matches TRBD2 (6 bases). Per germline, CDR1 MDHEN and CDR2 SYDVKM. The CDR3 runs 15 residues. The germline V and J ends were trimmed by 8 bases and 5 bases, with 19 bases remaining between them. DNA of the CDR3: TGTGCCAGCTGCTTCTGGAGGGAGAGGAACAATGAGCAGTTCTTC. Translated: CASCFWRERNNEQFF.

CDR3 coding DNA: TGTGCCAGCAGCCTGGACAGGGAGAACACTGAAGCTTTCTTT. It specifies CASSLDRENTEAFF. The chain joins TRBV7-2 to TRBJ1-1; TRBD1 aligns across 8 bases. The ends lost 5 bases at V and 1 base at J; junction bases unmatched: 3. There are 14 residues in the CDR3. Germline CDR1 reads SGHTA; CDR2 reads FQGNSA.

The gene calls are TRBV28 and TRBJ1-2, with 10 bases that match TRBD1. With V trimmed by 3 bases and J by 4 bases, 8 bases remained unmatched. Germline V CDR1 and CDR2: MDHEN, SYDVKM. This CDR3 comprises 16 residues. The CDR3 DNA sequence: TGTGCCAGCAGTTTCCCTAGACAGGGGGCCAGCTATGGCTACACCTTC. The encoded protein is CASSFPRQGASYGYTF.

A remark on this clonotype: Mismatch with germline at one junction end may stem from a read error. V and J are TRBV3-1 and TRBJ1-2; maybe TRBD1 (6 bases). Germline V gene sequence: CDR1 LGHDT, CDR2 YNNKEL (reference sequence). The CDR3 is 11 amino acids. The CDR3 sequence: CASSDRSSYAF. In DNA form, the CDR3 reads TGTGCCAGCAGCGACAGGTCCAGCTACGCCTTC. The whole variable domain, remainder taken from reference TRBV3-1 and TRBJ1-2, is DTAVSQTPKYLVTQMGNDKSIKCEQNLGHDTMYWYKQDSKKFLKIMFSYNNKELIINETVPNRFSPKSPDKAHLNLHINSLELGDSAVYFCASSDRSSYAFGSGTRLTVV.

The V gene is TRBV11-1, the J gene TRBJ1-5, with D unclear. This CDR3 is 12 amino acids long. Trimming stripped 5 bases from V and 9 bases from J, with 11 bases between. Germline lookup yields CDR1 SGHAT and CDR2 FQDESV (reference sequence). The CDR3 reads CASSEGLGPQHF. DNA of the CDR3: TGTGCCAGCAGCGAAGGGCTGGGGCCCCAGCATTTT.

In its sample, this clonotype was seen once. The chain recombines TRBV6-5 with TRBJ2-5; 7 bases line up with TRBD2. With 4 bases clipped from V and 2 bases from J, the junction kept 4 bases outside the gene matches. CDR3 length: 14 amino acids. CDR1 is MNHEY and CDR2 is SVGAGI in the germline V gene. The CDR3 region has the DNA TGTGCCAGCAGTTCGGGAGGTATTCAAGAGACCCAGTACTTC. Translating it yields CASSSGGIQETQYF.

This clonotype has only one observation. This sequence joins TRBV20-1 and TRBJ1-4; D gene unclear. From germline, CDR1 is DFQATT and CDR2 SNEGSKA (reference sequence). There are 12 residues in the CDR3. Trimming stripped 4 bases from V and 5 bases from J, with 8 bases between. The CDR3 DNA reads TGCAGTGCTATCCAGGAGAATGAAAAACTGTTTTTT. This translates into CSAIQENEKLFF.

The table lists this clonotype with a few counts. J is TRBJ1-2 and V is TRBV9, with TRBD1 identical over 11 bases. Germline V gene sequence: CDR1 SGDLS, CDR2 YYNGEE. The CDR3 consists of 16 residues. With V trimmed by 0 bases and J by 7 bases, 8 bases remained unmatched. CDR3 amino acids: CASSVAARTGGIGYTF. CDR3 nucleotide sequence: TGTGCCAGCAGCGTAGCTGCGAGGACAGGGGGCATTGGCTACACCTTC.

The sample holds a few counts of this clonotype. DNA of the CDR3: TGCAGCGTTGAAGCGGCTCGGGAGGCTGGAAACACCATATATTTT. Its translation: CSVEAAREAGNTIYF. The chain has TRBV29-1 and TRBJ1-3, with D hard to call. Trimming removed 1 base from V and 2 bases from J, with 12 bases in between. The CDR3 totals 15 residues. Germline-derived CDR1 and CDR2 are SQVTM and ANQGSEA.

The chain joins TRBV29-1 to TRBJ1-1; D not resolved. The germline V gene encodes CDR1 SQVTM and CDR2 ANQGSEA. CDR3 length: 11 amino acids. V lost 6 bases and J 0 bases, leaving 5 bases between the germline ends. The CDR3 here is CSVPMNTEAFF. For the CDR3, the DNA is TGCAGCGTCCCCATGAACACTGAAGCTTTCTTT.

V and J are TRBV5-5 and TRBJ2-1, with TRBD2 identical over 11 bases. J gave up 6 bases and V 1 base, and 6 bases lay outside the gene matches. This CDR3 contains 16 residues. Germline V gives CDR1 SGHKS, CDR2 YYEKEE (reference sequence). The DNA for the CDR3 is TGTGCCAGCAGCTTGATCTTGCTAGCGGGAGGCAATGAGCAGTTCTTC. This codes for CASSLILLAGGNEQFF.

A few counts support this clonotype. The chain couples TRBV3-1 to TRBJ1-5; 7 bases match TRBD1. With V trimmed by 1 base and J by 3 bases, 9 bases remained unmatched. There are 17 residues in the CDR3. The germline CDR1 and CDR2 sequences are LGHDT and YNNKEL (reference sequence). DNA of the CDR3: TGTGCCAGCAGCCAAGGACCGGGACAGCCCAACAATCAGCCCCAGCATTTT. This translates into CASSQGPGQPNNQPQHF.

The rearrangement joins TRBV19 to TRBJ1-1; D is possibly TRBD1 (5 bases). Germline loops: CDR1 LNHDA, CDR2 SQIVND (reference sequence). V gave up 3 bases and J gave up 0 bases, with 8 bases separating them. This CDR3 has 14 residues. CDR3 DNA sequence: TGTGCCAGTAGTATTGGGACGGTGAACACTGAAGCTTTCTTT. It yields the protein CASSIGTVNTEAFF.

There are a few counts of this clonotype. The chain links TRBV7-9 to TRBJ1-1; TRBD1 might be the D (5 bases). V shed 7 bases and J shed 6 bases, with 18 bases lying between them. This CDR3 contains 14 residues. Looked up from germline, CDR1 is SEHNR and CDR2 is FQNEAQ (reference sequence). The CDR3 is CASTPGWDPAEAFF. CDR3 DNA sequence: TGTGCCAGCACCCCCGGGTGGGACCCCGCTGAAGCTTTCTTT.

The chain carries TRBV21-1 and TRBJ2-1; TRBD2, the D gene given by the table, was not confirmed from the DNA. TRBV21-1 is tagged as a pseudogene. This CDR3 is built from 16 residues. CDR3 sequence: CASSTKREGSYNEQFF. CDR3 sequence (DNA): TGTGCCAGCAGCACCAAGCGGGAGGGATCCTACAATGAGCAGTTCTTC.

This clonotype was seen a single time. The chain uses TRBV7-6 and TRBJ1-1; TRBD1 is a possible D gene (6 bases). The CDR3 consists of 14 residues. V was pared by 4 bases and J by 5 bases, with 14 bases between. Looked up from germline, CDR1 is SGHVS and CDR2 is FNYEAQ. Written as DNA, the CDR3 is TGTGCCAGCAGCTGGCAGGGGTCCGATACTGAAGCTTTCTTT. Translating it yields CASSWQGSDTEAFF.

The rearrangement uses TRBV29-1 and TRBJ2-5, with 7 bases matching TRBD1. The CDR3 length is 14 residues. V lost 4 bases and J lost 1; bases outside the gene matches: 6. CDR1 SQVTM and CDR2 ANQGSEA come from the germline V gene. CDR3 nucleotides: TGCAGCGTTGCCTTGACAGGGCGCCAAGAGACCCAGTACTTC. Residues: CSVALTGRQETQYF.